Below are 3 T cell receptor beta chains sequenced from a single sample in a study of T-cell reconstitution after alpha-beta-depleted transplantation in children. Unique molecular identifiers were built into the TCRbeta library. One entry per CDR3 protein results from TCRdb running MiXCR on the PCR reads. Among about 340,000 distinct CDR3 sequences listed, 10% were seen once. This material consisted of PBMCs from the stem cell graft donor, taken from the stem cell graft. The source of these receptors is a human donor who donated a stem cell graft to a child with acute lymphoblastic leukemia.

This clonotype was observed at least ten times. The chain joins TRBV12-3 or TRBV12-4 to TRBJ2-7, with a tentative D call TRBD1 (6 bases). The V and J ends lost 1 base and 3 bases respectively, with 10 bases between them. The CDR3 runs to 14 residues. CDR3 bases: TGTGCCAGCAGTTTAGGTAACAGGGACTACGAGCAGTACTTC. Translating gives CASSLGNRDYEQYF.

In its sample, this clonotype was seen a few times. V and J are TRBV20-1 and TRBJ1-5, with D uncertain. V shed 6 bases and J shed 0 bases, with 12 bases lying between them. Germline V CDR1 and CDR2: DFQATT, SNEGSKA (reference sequence). This CDR3 has 14 amino acids. The CDR3 nucleotides are TGCAGTGCCATAGGAATCTATAGCAATCAGCCCCAGCATTTT. Translating gives CSAIGIYSNQPQHF.

This clonotype was picked up many times. This chain joins TRBV5-6 and TRBJ2-7, with no clear D. The CDR3 totals 11 residues. Germline-derived CDR1 and CDR2 are SGHDT and YYEEEE. V lost 0 bases and J 13 bases, leaving 11 bases between the germline ends. CDR3 protein: CASSLGASKYF. DNA of the CDR3: TGTGCCAGCAGCTTGGGGGCGAGTAAATACTTC.